This TCR beta chain originates from a study of blood T cell repertoires in COVID-19. The data were produced by immunoSEQ multiplex PCR, yet TCRdb's version contains in-frame clones alone and is incomplete. This table holds under 200,000 clones, 70% to 85% found once. Deletions cut 3 bases from V and 0 bases from J, with 11 bases between. This CDR3 region has 14 residues. CDR1 is DFQATT, CDR2 SNEGSKA, per germline (reference sequence). The clonotype was recovered from a woman of 80 years or more with acute or convalescent COVID-19. The specimen was peripheral blood. V is TRBV20-1 and J is TRBJ1-2; D possibly corresponds to TRBD1 (6 bases). CDR3 in amino acids: CSASGGRPNYGYTF. DNA of the CDR3: TGCAGTGCTAGTGGGGGGCGCCCTAACTATGGCTACACCTTC.